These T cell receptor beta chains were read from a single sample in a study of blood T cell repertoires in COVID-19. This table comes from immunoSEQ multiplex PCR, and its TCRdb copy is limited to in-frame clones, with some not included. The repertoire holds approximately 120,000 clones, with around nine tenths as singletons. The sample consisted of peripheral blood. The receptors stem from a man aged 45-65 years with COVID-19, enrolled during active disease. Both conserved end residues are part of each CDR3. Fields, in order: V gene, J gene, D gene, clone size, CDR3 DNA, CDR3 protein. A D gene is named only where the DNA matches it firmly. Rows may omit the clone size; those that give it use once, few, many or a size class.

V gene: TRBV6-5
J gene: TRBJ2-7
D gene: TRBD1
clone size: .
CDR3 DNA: TGTGCCAGCAGTTACGGGGGACAGGGGATCTACGAGCAGTACTTC
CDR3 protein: CASSYGGQGIYEQYF

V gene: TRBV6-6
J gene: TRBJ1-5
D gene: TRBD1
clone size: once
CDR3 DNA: TGTGCCAGCAGTTGGGACAGGGTTCAGCCCCAGCATTTT
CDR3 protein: CASSWDRVQPQHF

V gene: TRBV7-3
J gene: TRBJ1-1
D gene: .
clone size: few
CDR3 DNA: TGTGCCAGCAGCATTGGGGGGATGGCTGAAGCTTTCTTT
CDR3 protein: CASSIGGMAEAFF

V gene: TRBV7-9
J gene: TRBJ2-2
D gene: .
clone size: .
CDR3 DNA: TGTGCCGCTTATGCGGGCCCGCAAGCGGACACCGGGGAGCTGTTTTTT
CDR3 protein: CAAYAGPQADTGELFF

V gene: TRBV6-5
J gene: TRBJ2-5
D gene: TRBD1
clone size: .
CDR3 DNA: TGTGCCAGCACTCCAGGGGGAGAGACCCAGTACTTC
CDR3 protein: CASTPGGETQYF

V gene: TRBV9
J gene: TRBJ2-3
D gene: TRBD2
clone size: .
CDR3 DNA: TGTGCCAGCAGCGTAGGTCCGGGGGTAGCGGGAGCTGTAGATACGCAGTATTTT
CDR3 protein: CASSVGPGVAGAVDTQYF

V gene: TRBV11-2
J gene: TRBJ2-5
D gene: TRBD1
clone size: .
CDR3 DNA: TGTGCCAGCAGCTTAAATGGGGGGACAGGGGGAGGAGAGACCCAGTACTTC
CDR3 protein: CASSLNGGTGGGETQYF

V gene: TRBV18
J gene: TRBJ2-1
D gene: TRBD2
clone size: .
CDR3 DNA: TGTGCCAGCTCACCTACTACTCCTAGCGGGAGGGAAGAGCAGTTCTTC
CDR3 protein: CASSPTTPSGREEQFF

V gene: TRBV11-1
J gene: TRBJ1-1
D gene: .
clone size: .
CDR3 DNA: TGTGCCAGCAGCTTAGTCCGGGTGAACACTGAAGCTTTCTTT
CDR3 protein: CASSLVRVNTEAFF

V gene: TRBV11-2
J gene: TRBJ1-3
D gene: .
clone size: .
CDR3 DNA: TGTGCCAGCAGCCCTTTAGTCTCTGGAAACACCATATATTTT
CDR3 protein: CASSPLVSGNTIYF

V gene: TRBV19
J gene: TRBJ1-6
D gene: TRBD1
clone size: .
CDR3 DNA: TGTGCCAGTAGTCACAGGGGGACTAATTCACCCCTCCACTTT
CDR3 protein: CASSHRGTNSPLHF

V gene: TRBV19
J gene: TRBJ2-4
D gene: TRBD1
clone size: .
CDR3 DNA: TGTGCCAGTAGTATAGACCGGGACAGGGGTAGAAACATTCAGTACTTC
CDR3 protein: CASSIDRDRGRNIQYF

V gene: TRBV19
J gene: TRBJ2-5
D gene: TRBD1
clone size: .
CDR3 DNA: TGTGCCAGTAGTCGGGACAGGGGTCAGACCCAGTACTTC
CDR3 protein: CASSRDRGQTQYF

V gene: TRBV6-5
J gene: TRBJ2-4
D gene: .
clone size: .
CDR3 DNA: TGTGCCAGCAGTTACGCCCAGACTGCCAAAAACATTCAGTACTTC
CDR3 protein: CASSYAQTAKNIQYF

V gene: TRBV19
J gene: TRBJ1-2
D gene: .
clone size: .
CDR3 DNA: TGTGCCAGTAGTATTGAGCCGGGACATCCTTATGGCTACACCTTC
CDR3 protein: CASSIEPGHPYGYTF

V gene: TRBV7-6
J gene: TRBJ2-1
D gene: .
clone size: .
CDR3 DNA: TGTGCCAGCAGCTCAGGGACAACAAAAAACTCCTACAATGAGCAGTTCTTC
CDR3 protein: CASSSGTTKNSYNEQFF

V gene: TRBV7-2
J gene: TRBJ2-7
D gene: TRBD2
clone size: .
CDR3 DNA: TGTGCCAGCAGCTCAAACCTAGCGGGAGGGGTTTACGAGCAGTACTTC
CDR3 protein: CASSSNLAGGVYEQYF

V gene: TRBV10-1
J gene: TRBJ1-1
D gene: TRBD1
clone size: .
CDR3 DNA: TGCGCCAGCAGGGGGGACAGGAGGAGAAACACTGAAGCTTTCTTT
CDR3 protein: CASRGDRRRNTEAFF

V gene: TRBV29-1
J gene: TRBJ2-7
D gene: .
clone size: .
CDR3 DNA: TGCAGCGTTGTAGGCAGGGAGGCCTACGAGCAGTACTTC
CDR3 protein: CSVVGREAYEQYF

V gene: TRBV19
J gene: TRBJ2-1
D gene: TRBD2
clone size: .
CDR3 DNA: TGTGCCAGTAGCCGGACTAGCGGAGGGGGTTGGAATGAGCAGTTCTTC
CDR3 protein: CASSRTSGGGWNEQFF

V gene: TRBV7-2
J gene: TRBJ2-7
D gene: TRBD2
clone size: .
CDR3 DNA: TGTGCCAGCAGCTCTAGCGGGGGGACCTACGAGCAGTACTTC
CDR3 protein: CASSSSGGTYEQYF

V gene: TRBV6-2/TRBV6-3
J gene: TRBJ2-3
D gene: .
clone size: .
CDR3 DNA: TGTGCCAGCAGTCCCGACAGCAGTTTACCTCCAACAGATACGCAGTATTTT
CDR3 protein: CASSPDSSLPPTDTQYF

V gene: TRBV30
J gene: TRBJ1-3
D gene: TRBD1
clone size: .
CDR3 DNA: TGTGCCTGGTCGCAGCCCCGGACAGGGTTAGGAAACACCATATATTTT
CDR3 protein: CAWSQPRTGLGNTIYF

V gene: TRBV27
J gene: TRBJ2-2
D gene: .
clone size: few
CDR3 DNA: TGTGCCAGCAGCACGAACACCGGGGAGCTGTTTTTT
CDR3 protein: CASSTNTGELFF

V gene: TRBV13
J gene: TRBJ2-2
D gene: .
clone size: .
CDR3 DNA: TGTGCCAGCAGCCTCCAGGGGGCGGGAGTATTCACCGGGGAGCTGTTTTTT
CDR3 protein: CASSLQGAGVFTGELFF

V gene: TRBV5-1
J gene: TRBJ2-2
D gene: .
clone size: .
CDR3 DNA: TGCGCCAGCAGCTTGGTCGCAGTCTCCGCCACCGGGGAGCTGTTTTTT
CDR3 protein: CASSLVAVSATGELFF

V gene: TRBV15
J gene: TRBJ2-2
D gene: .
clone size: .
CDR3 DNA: TGTGCCACCAGCCGGAGCCTCGGCCAGAACACCGGGGAGCTGTTTTTT
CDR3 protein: CATSRSLGQNTGELFF

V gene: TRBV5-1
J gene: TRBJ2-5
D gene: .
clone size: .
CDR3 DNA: TGCGCCAGCAGCTTGAATAGCGGCCCTACAATAAGGTACTTC
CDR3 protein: CASSLNSGPTIRYF

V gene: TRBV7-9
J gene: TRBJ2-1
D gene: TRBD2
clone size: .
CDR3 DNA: TGTGCCAGCAGCTTACTGGGACTAGCGGGATCGAATGAGCAGTTCTTC
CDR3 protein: CASSLLGLAGSNEQFF

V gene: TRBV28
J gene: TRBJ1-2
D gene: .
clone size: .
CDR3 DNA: TGTGCCAGCAGTTTATTGCCCCAGGGAAACGGCTACACCTTC
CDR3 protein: CASSLLPQGNGYTF

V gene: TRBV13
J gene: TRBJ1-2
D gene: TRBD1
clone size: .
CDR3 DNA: TGTGCCAGCAGTCAGGGACAGGGCTATGGCTACACCTTC
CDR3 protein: CASSQGQGYGYTF

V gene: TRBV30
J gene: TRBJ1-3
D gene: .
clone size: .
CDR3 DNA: TGTGCCTGGAGTGTACGGGGGTTCGGAAACACCATATATTTT
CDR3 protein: CAWSVRGFGNTIYF

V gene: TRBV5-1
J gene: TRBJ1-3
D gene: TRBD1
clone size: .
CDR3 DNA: TGCGCCAGCAGTTACGGACAGGACTCTGGAAACACCATATATTTT
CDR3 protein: CASSYGQDSGNTIYF

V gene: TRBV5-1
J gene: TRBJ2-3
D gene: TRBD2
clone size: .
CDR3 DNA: TGCGCCAGCCGCGAGACGACTAGCGGGAGCCCAGATACGCAGTATTTT
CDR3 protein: CASRETTSGSPDTQYF

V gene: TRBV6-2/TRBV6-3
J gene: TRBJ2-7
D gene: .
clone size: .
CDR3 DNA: TGTGCCAGCAGTTACTCGATGTGGTCTAACGAGCAGTACTTC
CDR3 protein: CASSYSMWSNEQYF

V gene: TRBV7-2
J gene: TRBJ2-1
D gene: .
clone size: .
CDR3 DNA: TGTGCCAGCAGCCTGGGGACATTTTCGGGCAATGAGCAGTTCTTC
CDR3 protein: CASSLGTFSGNEQFF

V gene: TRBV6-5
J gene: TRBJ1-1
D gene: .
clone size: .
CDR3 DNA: TGTGCCAGCAGTTCCCGGGAGGGTGAGACTGAAGCTTTCTTT
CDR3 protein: CASSSREGETEAFF

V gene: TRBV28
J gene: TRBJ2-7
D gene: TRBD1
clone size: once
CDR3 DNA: TGTGCCAGCAGCCCCGACAGGGGGTACGAGCAGTACTTC
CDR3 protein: CASSPDRGYEQYF

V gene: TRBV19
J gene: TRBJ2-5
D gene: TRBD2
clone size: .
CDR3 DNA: TGTGCCAGTAGTGGAAGTGGGAGCGGGAGAAGGCAAGAGACCCAGTACTTC
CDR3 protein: CASSGSGSGRRQETQYF

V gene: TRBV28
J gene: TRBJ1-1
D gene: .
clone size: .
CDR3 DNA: TGTGCCAGCAGTTTGCGGAGAACTGAAGCTTTCTTT
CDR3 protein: CASSLRRTEAFF

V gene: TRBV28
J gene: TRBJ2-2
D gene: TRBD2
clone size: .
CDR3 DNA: TGTGCCAGCAGGGGACTAGCGGGAGTTACCGGGTACACCGGGGAGCTGTTTTTT
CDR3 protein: CASRGLAGVTGYTGELFF

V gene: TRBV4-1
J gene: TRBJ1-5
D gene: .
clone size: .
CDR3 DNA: TGCGCCAGCAGCGCCCAGGCGGGACAGCCCCAGCATTTT
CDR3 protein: CASSAQAGQPQHF

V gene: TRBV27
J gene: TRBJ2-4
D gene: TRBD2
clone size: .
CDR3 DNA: TGTGCCAGCAGTGGACTAGCGGGAGGGCCTAAAAACATTCAGTACTTC
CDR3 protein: CASSGLAGGPKNIQYF

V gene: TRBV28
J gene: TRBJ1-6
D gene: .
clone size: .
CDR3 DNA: TGTGCCACCGAACAGGTCACCGATAATTCACCCCTCCACTTT
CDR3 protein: CATEQVTDNSPLHF

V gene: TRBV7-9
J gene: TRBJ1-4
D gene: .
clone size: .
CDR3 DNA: TGTGCCAGCAGCTTAGCGAACAGGGTGGATGAAAAACTGTTTTTT
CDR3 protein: CASSLANRVDEKLFF

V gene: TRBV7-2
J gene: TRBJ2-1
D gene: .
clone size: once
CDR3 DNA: TGTGCCAGCAGCTCCAGGGGTTCCAATGAGCAGTTCTTC
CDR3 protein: CASSSRGSNEQFF

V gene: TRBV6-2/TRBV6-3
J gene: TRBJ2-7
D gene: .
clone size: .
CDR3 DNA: TGTGCCAGCAGTACCGGCGGGGCCCAGTACTTC
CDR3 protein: CASSTGGAQYF

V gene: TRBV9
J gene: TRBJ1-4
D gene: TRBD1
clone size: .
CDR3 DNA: TGTGCCAGCAGCGATTCAGGGGCAGGGGGCGAAGTTGTCAAACTGTTTTTT
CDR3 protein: CASSDSGAGGEVVKLFF

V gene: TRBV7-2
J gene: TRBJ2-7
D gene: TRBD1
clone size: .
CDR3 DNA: TGTGCCAGCAGCAACAGGGGGAAATCCTACGAGCAGTACTTC
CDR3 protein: CASSNRGKSYEQYF

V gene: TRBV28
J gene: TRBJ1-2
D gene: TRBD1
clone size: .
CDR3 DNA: TGTGCCAGCAGTCCCCAATACGGACAGGGTTCTGGCGGCTACACCTTC
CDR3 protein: CASSPQYGQGSGGYTF

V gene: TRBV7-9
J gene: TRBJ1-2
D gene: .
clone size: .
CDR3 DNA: TGTGCCAGCAGTGTACAGGAGAACTATGGCTACACCTTC
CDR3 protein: CASSVQENYGYTF

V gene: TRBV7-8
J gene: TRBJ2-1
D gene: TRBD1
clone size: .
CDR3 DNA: TGTGCCAGCAGCTTAGGGACAGGGGAACGCAATGAGCAGTTCTTC
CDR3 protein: CASSLGTGERNEQFF

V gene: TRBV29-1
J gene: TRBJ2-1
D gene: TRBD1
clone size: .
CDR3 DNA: TGCAGCGTTGAAGCGACAGGGGTTAGCTATGAGCAGTTCTTC
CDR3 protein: CSVEATGVSYEQFF

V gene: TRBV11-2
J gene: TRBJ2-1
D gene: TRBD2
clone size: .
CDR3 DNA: TGTGCCAGCAGTTTGGGGGGACTAGCCAATGAGCAGTTCTTC
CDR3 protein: CASSLGGLANEQFF

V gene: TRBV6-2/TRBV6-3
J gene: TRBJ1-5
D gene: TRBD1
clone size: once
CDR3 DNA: TGTGCCAGCAGCCCCTGGCTAGGACAGGGGGTCAGTCAGCCCCAGCATTTT
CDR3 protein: CASSPWLGQGVSQPQHF

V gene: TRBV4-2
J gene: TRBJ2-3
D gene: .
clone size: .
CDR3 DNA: TGTGCCAGCAGCCAAGAAAGCACAGGGAGGGGCACAGATACGCAGTATTTT
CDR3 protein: CASSQESTGRGTDTQYF

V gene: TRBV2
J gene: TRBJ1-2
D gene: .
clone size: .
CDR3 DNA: TGTGCCACCCAGGGAGGGACCCATGGCTACACCTTC
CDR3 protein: CATQGGTHGYTF

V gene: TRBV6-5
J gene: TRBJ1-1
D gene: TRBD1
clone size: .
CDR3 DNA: TGTGCCAGCAGGGCCGAAACAGGGGCGAACACTGAAGCTTTCTTT
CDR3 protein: CASRAETGANTEAFF